This paragraph reports one T cell receptor beta chain. The antigen is undetermined. The data are from a study of cytomegalovirus exposure and HLA in healthy donors. Overall study results and limits: An observed cluster of highly shared sequence variants was recorded as a likely sequencing artifact. Analysis performed later found approximately 17,000 TCR beta sequences associated with HLA alleles at 0.05 false discovery rate. By a later analysis, the bulk of CMV-associated TCR beta chains appeared HLA-restricted.

With 60 Vbeta and 13 Jbeta primers, the PCR was carried out. Assay: immunoSEQ multiplex PCR; the TCRdb copy retains only in-frame clones and omits some. Of about 83,000 clones listed, approximately 80% were seen once; the top ten hold around 1.8%. V shed 3 bases and J shed 8 bases, with 20 bases lying between them. Germline V gene lookup returns CDR1 SGDLS and CDR2 YYNGEE. CDR3 length: 15 residues. This TCR was recovered from a woman younger than 45 in good health and CMV-seronegative. Source material: PBMCs. This rearrangement joins TRBV9 to TRBJ1-2, with a tentative D call TRBD1 (6 bases). CDR3 protein: CASSGLYGGAQGYTF. The CDR3 region has the DNA TGTGCCAGCAGCGGCCTCTATGGGGGGGCGCAGGGCTACACCTTC. Full variable domain (remainder filled in from reference TRBV9 and TRBJ1-2): DSGVTQTPKHLITATGQRVTLRCSPRSGDLSVYWYQQSLDQGLQFLIQYYNGEERAKGNILERFSAQQFPDLHSELNLSSLELGDSALYFCASSGLYGGAQGYTFGSGTRLTVV.